Shown below are 6 T cell receptor beta chains from a single sample sequenced in a study of early T cells in non-severe SARS-CoV-2 infection. TCRdb reanalysed the 5' RACE reads using MiXCR and keeps one entry per CDR3 protein. Among fewer than 85,000 distinct CDR3 sequences, 11% were seen once, and the ten largest hold more than 10%. This specimen consisted of whole blood, obtained at baseline. These receptors were obtained from an adult who was a healthcare worker with PCR-confirmed SARS-CoV-2 infection or an uninfected control (not recorded which).

The chain recombines TRBV6-6 with TRBJ2-7; 7 bases match TRBD1. Trimming removed 5 bases from V and 0 bases from J; junction bases left unmatched: 7. Germline V lookup: CDR1 MNHNY, CDR2 SVGAGI (reference sequence). The CDR3 spans 15 residues. The CDR3 protein is CASSPLTGSSYEQYF. The CDR3 region has the DNA TGTGCCAGCAGTCCTCTGACAGGGAGCTCCTACGAGCAGTACTTC.

This clonotype was seen a few times. The gene calls are TRBV5-1 and TRBJ2-3, with D possibly TRBD1 on 6 matching bases. Germline V gene lookup returns CDR1 SGHRS and CDR2 YFSETQ. The CDR3 is made up of 14 amino acids. V lost 7 bases to trimming and J lost 0 bases, with 12 bases between them. The CDR3 loop is CASAGQISTDTQYF. The CDR3 DNA is TGCGCCAGCGCCGGACAGATAAGCACAGATACGCAGTATTTT.

This clonotype appeared many times. V gene TRBV18 combines with J gene TRBJ1-5; D may be TRBD1 (5 bases). V gave up 2 bases and J gave up 5 bases, with 10 bases separating them. The CDR3 extends over 14 amino acids. Germline V gene data show CDR1 as KGHSH and CDR2 as LQKENI. The CDR3 here is CASSPSDNDQPQHF. The CDR3 DNA reads as TGTGCCAGCTCACCATCGGACAACGATCAGCCCCAGCATTTT. The full variable domain, in which reference TRBV18 and TRBJ1-5 provide the parts outside the CDR3, is NAGVMQNPRHLVRRRGQEARLRCSPMKGHSHVYWYRQLPEEGLKFMVYLQKENIIDESGMPKERFSAEFPKEGPSILRIQQVVRGDSAAYFCASSPSDNDQPQHFGDGTRLSIL.

CDR3 sequence: CASRDRVSGNTEAFF. CDR3 bases: TGCGCCAGCCGGGACAGGGTCTCGGGGAACACTGAAGCTTTCTTT. The chain couples TRBV10-2 to TRBJ1-1; 9 nucleotides align to TRBD1. The junction had 8 bases not matched to a gene; V was cut back by 8 bases and J by 1 base. This CDR3 has 15 amino acids. Germline V gene sequence: CDR1 WSHSY, CDR2 SAAADI.

This clonotype was seen repeatedly, ten times or more. The V gene is TRBV29-1, the J gene TRBJ2-7; D unresolved. V lost 4 bases to trimming and J lost 5 bases, with 12 bases between them. Looked up from germline, CDR1 is SQVTM and CDR2 is ANQGSEA. The CDR3 is 12 amino acids. The CDR3 here is CSVAWNPDEQYF. CDR3 DNA: TGCAGCGTTGCCTGGAACCCCGACGAGCAGTACTTC.

V usage is TRBV3-1 and J usage is TRBJ2-1; D not resolved. Germline CDR1 and CDR2: LGHDT and YNNKEL (reference sequence). Trimming removed 3 bases from V and 0 bases from J, with 9 bases in between. The length of the CDR3 is 15 residues. The CDR3 DNA sequence: TGTGCCAGCAGCCAGGTAGCTTCCTCCTACAATGAGCAGTTCTTC. It encodes CASSQVASSYNEQFF.